This entry lists 29 T cell receptor beta chains sequenced from one sample in a study of blood T cells in healthy people across ages (dated by TCRdb to about 2015). Receptors were amplified or captured by 5' RACE. This sample was sequenced with an Illumina HiSeq 2500. The second PCR ran for roughly 6 to 11 cycles and used a J-beta primer mix along with a sample-barcoded 5' primer. TCRdb reworked the public reads: Q25 trimming with fastp, MiXCR clone assembly, productive beta chains retained. Every CDR3 protein is listed once, alongside the most common genes and DNA of its rows. The sample data list 1 million or so distinct CDR3 sequences, and roughly 45% of these were observed just once. The biggest ten clones account for approximately 20% of the sample. What was sequenced was blood. The receptors here all came from a woman aged 55-70 years in good health.

In this sample, this clonotype turned up once. The rearrangement uses TRBV6-2 or TRBV6-3 and TRBJ1-2; tentatively, D is TRBD1 (6 bases). Trimming took off 5 bases at V and 4 bases at J, with 11 bases between the two ends. Germline V gene sequence: CDR1 MNHEY, CDR2 SVGEGT. This CDR3 has 13 amino acids. The CDR3 sequence is CASSNDRPYGYTF. CDR3 sequence (DNA): TGTGCCAGCAGTAACGACAGGCCCTATGGCTACACCTTC.

This chain connects TRBV5-1 to TRBJ2-7, with D hard to call. The V gene's germline CDR1 is SGHRS and CDR2 YFSETQ. V shed 0 bases and J shed 3 bases, with 10 bases lying between them. The CDR3 sequence is 14 residues long. The CDR3 sequence: CASSLDGNFYEQYF. In DNA, the CDR3 is TGCGCCAGCAGCTTGGACGGTAACTTCTACGAGCAGTACTTC. The variable domain in full, completed from reference TRBV5-1 and TRBJ2-7, reads KAGVTQTPRYLIKTRGQQVTLSCSPISGHRSVSWYQQTPGQGLQFLFEYFSETQRNKGNFPGRFSGRQFSNSRSEMNVSTLELGDSALYLCASSLDGNFYEQYFGPGTRLTVT.

V is TRBV28 and J is TRBJ2-1, with D possibly being TRBD2 (5 bases). V was clipped by 5 bases and J by 8 bases, with 13 bases between them. Germline CDR1 is MDHEN and CDR2 is SYDVKM. CDR3 size: 13 residues. The CDR3 loop is CASSGLPRDEQFF. The CDR3, as DNA: TGTGCCAGCAGTGGACTCCCAAGGGATGAGCAGTTCTTC.

This clonotype was observed a handful of times. CDR3 sequence reads: CSAEGQGFFNEQFF. CDR3 bases: TGCAGTGCTGAGGGACAGGGGTTTTTCAATGAGCAGTTCTTC. This sequence joins TRBV20-1 and TRBJ2-1; the match to TRBD1 covers 10 bases. This CDR3 has 14 amino acids. Germline lookup yields CDR1 DFQATT and CDR2 SNEGSKA (reference sequence). V gave up 5 bases and J gave up 6 bases; unmatched junction bases: 7.

This clonotype has only a few counts. The genes are TRBV29-1 and TRBJ2-1, with TRBD2 matching over 8 bases. V shed 7 bases and J 9 bases; nucleotides not matched to a gene: 8. The germline V gene encodes CDR1 SQVTM and CDR2 ANQGSEA. The CDR3 runs 12 residues. CDR3 nucleotide sequence: TGCAGCGCCCAAGGACTAGCCGGTGAGCAGTTCTTC. Its translation: CSAQGLAGEQFF.

The rearrangement joins TRBV3-1 to TRBJ1-2; D perhaps matches TRBD1 (5 bases). Trimming took 4 bases from V and 2 from J, leaving 8 bases between them. The CDR3 is made up of 13 amino acids. The V gene's germline CDR1 is LGHDT and CDR2 YNNKEL (reference sequence). The CDR3 is CASSPTANYGYTF. In nucleotides, the CDR3 is TGTGCCAGCAGCCCGACAGCCAACTATGGCTACACCTTC.

The V gene is TRBV29-1, the J gene TRBJ2-7; 7 bases line up with TRBD2. V shed 1 base, J shed 3 bases, and the junction held 6 bases outside the gene matches. Germline CDR1 reads SQVTM; CDR2 reads ANQGSEA. CDR3 length equals 14 residues. DNA of the CDR3: TGCAGCGTTGAAGGAGCGGGGACCGGCTACGAGCAGTACTTC. Translation gives CSVEGAGTGYEQYF.

This clonotype was observed a few times. The rearrangement joins TRBV4-1 to TRBJ2-7, with D possibly matching TRBD2 (6 bases). This CDR3 has 14 residues. The germline V and J ends were trimmed by 4 bases and 4 bases, with 14 bases remaining between them. CDR1 and CDR2 (germline): MGHRA, YSYEKL. The CDR3 loop is CASSLRERGYEQYF. The CDR3 nucleotides read TGCGCCAGCAGCCTTCGGGAGAGGGGTTACGAGCAGTACTTC.

This clonotype showed up just a few times. The chain joins TRBV30 to TRBJ1-5; no definite D call. In germline, CDR1 is GTSNPN, CDR2 SVGIG (reference sequence). V lost 1 base and J lost 2, with 12 bases in between. The CDR3 spans 15 residues. The CDR3 loop reads CAWSGGPQGNQPQHF. DNA for the CDR3: TGTGCCTGGAGTGGAGGACCGCAGGGCAATCAGCCCCAGCATTTT.

This clonotype was picked up one time. The rearrangement joins TRBV18 to TRBJ1-1; 8 nucleotides line up with TRBD1. The V segment lost 10 bases and the J segment 0 bases; nucleotides outside the gene matches: 7. The CDR3 length is 14 residues. Germline CDR1 and CDR2: KGHSH and LQKENI. CDR3 in amino acids: CATGTGLMNTEAFF. CDR3 bases: TGTGCCACCGGGACAGGACTGATGAACACTGAAGCTTTCTTT.

V gene TRBV6-6 combines with J gene TRBJ2-1; D not resolved. The V end was cut by 4 bases, the J end by 5 bases, with 12 bases between. Germline assignment: CDR1 MNHNY and CDR2 SVGAGI (reference sequence). This CDR3 is built from 14 residues. The CDR3 DNA follows: TGTGCCAGCAGTTCCTCCCGGGCAAACAATGAGCAGTTCTTC. Translating it yields CASSSSRANNEQFF.

V and J are TRBV12-3 or TRBV12-4 and TRBJ2-6; D is undetermined. This CDR3 comprises 17 residues. V was pared by 5 bases and J by 0 bases, with 14 bases between. CDR3 protein: CASSPRALTSGANVLTF. CDR3 DNA: TGTGCCAGCAGTCCTCGGGCCCTAACCTCTGGGGCCAACGTCCTGACTTTC.

This clonotype was detected a few times. The chain joins TRBV3-1 to TRBJ2-1; no clear D gene. Looked up from germline, CDR1 is LGHDT and CDR2 is YNNKEL (reference sequence). This CDR3 has 16 amino acids. Trimming cost V 4 bases and J 0 bases, with 13 bases left between them. The CDR3 region is CASSPTIRSSYNEQFF. CDR3 DNA sequence: TGTGCCAGCAGCCCAACGATTCGGAGCTCCTACAATGAGCAGTTCTTC.

This clonotype was found a few times. The V call is TRBV5-1, the J call TRBJ2-7, with 9 bases lining up with TRBD1. The CDR3 runs to 13 residues. The V segment lost 7 bases and the J segment 3 bases; nucleotides outside the gene matches: 5. Germline assignment: CDR1 SGHRS and CDR2 YFSETQ. The CDR3 sequence is CASQKTGGYEQYF. The CDR3 DNA follows: TGCGCCAGCCAAAAGACAGGGGGCTACGAGCAGTACTTC.

This chain uses TRBV10-3 with TRBJ1-5; D may be TRBD1 (5 bases). V lost 8 bases and J lost 5, with 13 bases in between. From germline, CDR1 is ENHRY and CDR2 SYGVKD. The CDR3 is 13 residues long. CDR3 in amino acids: CAIRSREHQPQHF. The DNA for the CDR3 is TGTGCCATCCGTAGCAGGGAGCATCAGCCCCAGCATTTT.

This chain joins TRBV9 and TRBJ1-1; no reliable D call. Germline V CDR1 and CDR2: SGDLS, YYNGEE. The V gene lost 0 bases and the J gene lost 0 bases, with 9 bases spanning the gap. The CDR3 contains 15 residues. The CDR3 nucleotides read TGTGCCAGCAGCGTAGGGCCAAGCATGAACACTGAAGCTTTCTTT. Translated: CASSVGPSMNTEAFF. Together with reference TRBV9 and TRBJ1-1, the CDR3 gives the full variable domain: DSGVTQTPKHLITATGQRVTLRCSPRSGDLSVYWYQQSLDQGLQFLIQYYNGEERAKGNILERFSAQQFPDLHSELNLSSLELGDSALYFCASSVGPSMNTEAFFGQGTRLTVV.

This clonotype occurred a few times. The J gene is TRBJ1-2, the V gene TRBV5-6; the match to TRBD1 covers 9 bases. Germline values: CDR1 SGHDT, CDR2 YYEEEE. CDR3 length: 15 residues. Losses at the gene ends were 3 bases for V and 4 bases for J; bases not matched to a gene: 7. The CDR3 protein is CASSYRDRALYGYTF. CDR3 sequence (DNA): TGTGCCAGCAGCTACCGGGACAGGGCCCTCTATGGCTACACCTTC.

The rearrangement joins TRBV7-2 to TRBJ1-5; D ambiguous. Germline CDR1 is SGHTA and CDR2 is FQGNSA. V lost 1 base and J 9 bases, leaving 10 bases between the germline ends. This CDR3 has 13 residues. This CDR3 reads CASSLEVRGPQHF. CDR3 coding DNA: TGTGCCAGCAGCTTAGAAGTCCGTGGGCCCCAGCATTTT.

The chain links TRBV6-1 to TRBJ2-5, with D perhaps TRBD1 (6 bases). Trimming took off 7 bases at V and 2 bases at J, with 14 bases between the two ends. CDR1 and CDR2 from the germline V gene are MNHNS and SASEGT. The CDR3 is 14 amino acids. CDR3 residues: CASTRTVTQETQYF. CDR3 nucleotide sequence: TGTGCCAGCACCCGGACAGTCACACAAGAGACCCAGTACTTC.

This clonotype turned up a few times. The chain links TRBV12-3 or TRBV12-4 to TRBJ1-1; D not certain. The CDR3 has 14 amino acids. V dropped 6 bases and J dropped 1 base, with 12 bases sitting between them. The CDR3 DNA reads TGTGCCAGCAGGGGAGGCAGCTGGAACACTGAAGCTTTCTTT. Encoded protein: CASRGGSWNTEAFF.

This clonotype was counted once. This chain joins TRBV3-1 and TRBJ1-2; D possibly corresponds to TRBD1 (6 bases). Germline CDR1 is LGHDT and CDR2 is YNNKEL (reference sequence). This CDR3 spans 16 amino acids. Trimming took off 6 bases at V and 4 bases at J, with 21 bases between the two ends. Written as DNA, the CDR3 is TGTGCCAGCAGACCCTCCGGGACAAAAGGGATCTATGGCTACACCTTC. Amino acid sequence: CASRPSGTKGIYGYTF.

This clonotype was seen a few times. The V and J genes are TRBV20-1 and TRBJ2-3; D might be TRBD1 or TRBD2, each matching 7 bases. CDR3 length: 16 amino acids. V was clipped by 0 bases and J by 3 bases, with 16 bases between them. Germline V gene sequence: CDR1 DFQATT, CDR2 SNEGSKA (reference sequence). The CDR3 DNA sequence: TGCAGTGCTAGAGATCTCAGGGGGGGGGTAACAGATACGCAGTATTTT. Its protein is CSARDLRGGVTDTQYF.

The genes are TRBV7-9 and TRBJ2-7; D is uncertain. CDR1 is SEHNR and CDR2 is FQNEAQ in the germline V gene (reference sequence). The CDR3 consists of 13 residues. Deletions cut 8 bases from V and 3 bases from J, with 14 bases between. Here the CDR3 DNA reads TGTGCCAGCGTCCCGAACCAAGGCTACGAGCAGTACTTC. Translation gives CASVPNQGYEQYF.

This clonotype was detected only a few times. CDR3 sequence: CASSYTGGYNEQFF. The DNA of the CDR3 is TGTGCCAGCAGCTACACGGGGGGTTACAATGAGCAGTTCTTC. The rearrangement uses TRBV6-6 and TRBJ2-1; 7 bases align to TRBD2. CDR1 is MNHNY and CDR2 is SVGAGI in the germline V gene (reference sequence). The V segment lost 6 bases and the J segment 4 bases; nucleotides outside the gene matches: 6. This CDR3 comprises 14 residues.

The V call is TRBV4-1, the J call TRBJ1-5; perhaps TRBD1 as D (6 bases). The CDR3 loop spans 15 amino acids. Trimming cost V 1 base and J 6 bases, with 13 bases left between them. Germline V gives CDR1 MGHRA, CDR2 YSYEKL. CDR3 residues: CASSQGGQGTQPQHF. In DNA form, the CDR3 reads TGCGCCAGCAGCCAAGGTGGGCAGGGGACTCAGCCCCAGCATTTT.

This clonotype appeared a single time. The junction departs from the called germline gene at one end, perhaps through a read error. The J gene is TRBJ2-3, the V gene TRBV29-1; D gene ambiguous. Germline CDR1 and CDR2: SQVTM and ANQGSEA. The CDR3 extends over 11 amino acids. CDR3 coding DNA: TGCGGCGTTGGGCCGGCCGATACGCAGTATTTT. This gives the protein CGVGPADTQYF.

The CDR3 coding sequence is TGTGCCAGCAGTTCCCAAGGACTAGGGAGGGAGACCCAGTACTTC. Its translation: CASSSQGLGRETQYF. This rearrangement joins TRBV28 to TRBJ2-7; 7 nucleotides match TRBD2. The J call is in doubt because the DNA end fits TRBJ2-5 better. Germline V gene data show CDR1 as MDHEN and CDR2 as SYDVKM. CDR3 length: 15 residues.

This chain links TRBV20-1 with TRBJ2-7; D is ambiguous. The CDR3 is 13 amino acids. Germline CDR1 DFQATT, CDR2 SNEGSKA (reference sequence). Trimming removed 1 base at V and 0 bases at J, with 7 bases between. The CDR3 is CSARGVRSYEQYF. The CDR3 nucleotides read TGCAGTGCTAGAGGGGTACGCTCCTACGAGCAGTACTTC.

The chain joins TRBV11-2 to TRBJ2-1, with D hard to call. Germline V lookup: CDR1 SGHAT, CDR2 FQNNGV. Deletions cut 8 bases from V and 4 bases from J, with 15 bases between. This CDR3 has 14 amino acids. The CDR3 bases are TGTGCCAGCGGCCCCCCTGGGAAGTACAATGAGCAGTTCTTC. Translation gives CASGPPGKYNEQFF.